This T cell receptor beta chain was captured in a study of T cell therapy after organ transplantation. Study-wide points: Low CD8+ T cell yield possibly reduced coverage, hiding nonresponder expansions.

Time point given: 20-29 weeks after completion of therapy. V was trimmed by 4 bases and J by 0 bases, leaving 6 bases between them. Germline assignment: CDR1 SGHTA and CDR2 FQGTGA. The CDR3 sequence is 13 residues long. The table came from immunoSEQ multiplex PCR; TCRdb's copy has only in-frame clones and leaves some out. The repertoire holds around 15,000 clones, with around 86% as singletons. In its sample, this clone was seen a few times. Antigen: not known. The sequence derives from a human patient who had received a solid organ transplant and had CMV disease. The T cells may come from the graft donor. The chain joins TRBV7-3 to TRBJ1-2; D may be TRBD1 (5 bases). The material was CD8+ T cells from blood, obtained after autologous CMV-specific T cell therapy. CDR3 loop: CASSSTANYGYTF. DNA of the CDR3: TGTGCCAGCAGCTCGACAGCTAACTATGGCTACACCTTC.